The next 15 T cell receptor beta chains were all read from a single sample in a study of T cell repertoires in cytomegalovirus infection. From the reads, TCRdb called clonotypes with MiXCR, one entry per CDR3 protein. The sample carries over 150,000 distinct CDR3 sequences, about 15% recorded once. The material sequenced was CD8+ T cells from PBMCs. These receptors all come from a human donor in good health (CMV status not recorded). Some clones in this sample may be carry-over from other donors' samples.

The V gene is TRBV5-4, the J gene TRBJ1-1, with D hard to call. Trimming shortened V by 4 bases and J by 0 bases, and 16 bases separated the two germline ends. Germline CDR1 SGHNT, CDR2 YYREEE (reference sequence). CDR3 size: 16 residues. For the CDR3, the DNA is TGTGCCAGCAGCCTGAATCAAGGTTTCGTGAACACTGAAGCTTTCTTT. Its translation is CASSLNQGFVNTEAFF.

This sequence joins TRBV28 and TRBJ2-5; TRBD1 is a possible D gene (6 bases). The CDR3 runs 15 residues. Between the trimmed V and J ends, which lost 6 bases and 2 bases, there was a span of 16 bases. From germline, CDR1 is MDHEN and CDR2 SYDVKM. The CDR3 reads CASSLNPDRQETQYF. Here the CDR3 DNA reads TGTGCCAGCAGCCTGAACCCGGACAGACAAGAGACCCAGTACTTC.

This clonotype has more than one count but fewer than ten. The CDR3 coding sequence is TGCAGCGTGCCCGGGACAGAGGCTTTCTTT. Its translation is CSVPGTEAFF. The V gene is TRBV29-1, the J gene TRBJ1-1; 7 positions match TRBD1. Germline values: CDR1 SQVTM, CDR2 ANQGSEA. CDR3 length equals 10 residues. The ends lost 6 bases at V and 11 bases at J; junction bases unmatched: 6. Supplemented by reference TRBV29-1 and TRBJ1-1, the full variable domain reads SAVISQKPSRDICQRGTSLTIQCQVDSQVTMMFWYRQQPGQSLTLIATANQGSEATYESGFVIDKFPISRPNLTFSTLTVSNMSPEDSSIYLCSVPGTEAFFGQGTRLTVV.

This clonotype has only a few counts. The gene calls are TRBV29-1 and TRBJ2-4, with a weak D call TRBD1 (5 bases). Trimming cost V 3 bases and J 6 bases, with 9 bases left between them. Germline V lookup: CDR1 SQVTM, CDR2 ANQGSEA. CDR3 length: 12 amino acids. CDR3 coding DNA: TGCAGCGTTGAGGGTAGGGGAAACATTCAGTACTTC. Amino acids: CSVEGRGNIQYF.

The rearrangement uses TRBV11-2 and TRBJ2-2; perhaps D is TRBD1 or TRBD2 (5 bases each). This CDR3 has 16 residues. CDR1 is SGHAT and CDR2 is FQNNGV in the germline V gene. V was trimmed by 0 bases and J by 1 base, leaving 9 bases between them. The CDR3 loop is CASSLEWDGNTGELFF. The CDR3, as DNA: TGTGCCAGCAGCTTAGAATGGGACGGGAACACCGGGGAGCTGTTTTTT.

This clonotype occurred a few times. The V call is TRBV28, the J call TRBJ2-2; a weak D match, TRBD1 (6 bases). This CDR3 spans 16 amino acids. V lost 3 bases, J lost 3 bases, and 14 bases lay in between. The germline CDR1 and CDR2 sequences are MDHEN and SYDVKM. This chain's CDR3 is CASSFLRTGYTGELFF. The CDR3 DNA is TGTGCCAGCAGTTTTCTTCGCACAGGGTACACCGGGGAGCTGTTTTTT.

Turning to this clonotype: The missing conserved phenylalanine or tryptophan at the end of this CDR3 makes a read error likely. This chain connects TRBV7-8 to TRBJ2-7, with TRBD1 as a possible D gene (5 bases). The CDR3 totals 14 residues. Trimming took off 5 bases at V and 5 bases at J, with 16 bases between the two ends. Germline assignment: CDR1 SGHVS and CDR2 FQNEAQ. CDR3 protein: CASSPHAQDHEQYL. For the CDR3, the DNA is TGTGCCAGCAGCCCCCATGCACAGGACCACGAGCAGTACTTG.

The chain uses TRBV7-8 and TRBJ2-2; D remains unclear. Trimming removed 3 bases from V and 6 bases from J, with 26 bases in between. Germline CDR1 and CDR2: SGHVS and FQNEAQ. The CDR3 runs to 19 residues. The CDR3 protein is CASSFPRSGRPPHPGELFF. In nucleotides, the CDR3 is TGTGCCAGCAGCTTTCCCCGCAGTGGACGGCCCCCTCATCCCGGGGAGCTGTTTTTT.

This clonotype was detected a few times. The V and J genes are TRBV7-2 and TRBJ2-3; tentative D call: TRBD2 (5 bases). Germline loops: CDR1 SGHTA, CDR2 FQGNSA. The CDR3 loop spans 12 amino acids. The ends were cut back, 2 bases at V and 6 bases at J, with 6 bases in the middle. The CDR3 region has the DNA TGTGCCAGCAGCTTACCGGGGGATACGCAGTATTTT. Amino acid sequence: CASSLPGDTQYF.

In DNA, the CDR3 is TGTGCCAGCAGCTTCGTAGGGAACACCGGGGAGCTGTTTTTT. It codes for CASSFVGNTGELFF. J is TRBJ2-2 and V is TRBV7-9; D remains ambiguous. This CDR3 has 14 residues. CDR1 is SEHNR, CDR2 FQNEAQ, per germline (reference sequence). Trimming took 3 bases from V and 1 from J, leaving 6 bases between them.

This clonotype was seen a few times. This sequence joins TRBV7-9 and TRBJ2-1; TRBD2 aligns across 10 bases. V dropped 5 bases and J dropped 12; count of bases not matched to a gene: 22. This CDR3 contains 18 residues. The V gene's germline CDR1 is SEHNR and CDR2 FQNEAQ (reference sequence). The CDR3 loop reads CASSPNPILERGGDGQFF. As DNA, the CDR3 is TGTGCCAGCAGCCCAAACCCCATCCTTGAGCGGGGGGGTGACGGGCAGTTCTTC.

In its sample, this clonotype was seen many times. The chain combines TRBV7-2 with TRBJ2-6, with 9 bases lining up with TRBD1. Germline V gives CDR1 SGHTA, CDR2 FQGNSA. V shed 0 bases and J 2 bases; nucleotides not matched to a gene: 14. The CDR3 totals 21 residues. CDR3 residues: CASSLAPPSGGQGTGANVLTF. The CDR3 DNA reads as TGTGCCAGCAGCTTAGCGCCCCCCTCCGGGGGACAGGGCACTGGGGCCAACGTCCTGACTTTC.

The sample holds a few counts of this clonotype. The chain has TRBV7-9 and TRBJ1-2; TRBD1 agrees at 9 bases. V was clipped by 3 bases and J by 4 bases; unmatched bases: 9. This CDR3 comprises 16 residues. Germline CDR1 and CDR2: SEHNR and FQNEAQ (reference sequence). CDR3: CASSFLPGQGPYGYTF. DNA for the CDR3: TGTGCCAGCAGCTTTCTACCGGGACAGGGCCCCTATGGCTACACCTTC.

This clonotype was observed a few times. The chain carries TRBV13 and TRBJ1-1, with D perhaps TRBD1 (5 bases). The V gene's germline CDR1 is PRHDT and CDR2 FYEKMQ (reference sequence). This CDR3 region has 12 residues. The ends were cut back, 5 bases at V and 10 bases at J, with 14 bases in the middle. The CDR3 DNA follows: TGTGCCAGCAGCCCCCGTCCGGACACAGCTTTCTTT. Its translation: CASSPRPDTAFF.

This clonotype was observed a few times. This chain connects TRBV5-1 to TRBJ2-3; 9 nucleotides agree with TRBD2. V shed 1 base, J shed 3 bases, and the junction held 6 bases outside the gene matches. The germline CDR1 and CDR2 sequences are SGHRS and YFSETQ. This CDR3 has 16 amino acids. The CDR3 region has the DNA TGCGCCAGCAGCTTGTCTAAGCGGGGGGCAACAGATACGCAGTATTTT. Translated, it gives CASSLSKRGATDTQYF.